This is a list of T cell receptor beta chains from one sample in a study of immune evolution from preneoplasia to lung adenocarcinoma. This table comes from immunoSEQ multiplex PCR, and its TCRdb copy is limited to in-frame clones, with some not included. This sample yields 3,500 to 4,000 clones, of which roughly 80% are seen a single time; roughly 20% belongs to the top ten. Material: FFPE minimally invasive lung adenocarcinoma tissue. Receptors were obtained from a person aged 55 to 79 with lung adenocarcinoma. Each CDR3 is given with its conserved first and last residue. The D gene is left open where the match is weak. The size field is filled for only some rows; it gives once, few, many or a size class.

clone size: .; J gene: TRBJ2-7; V gene: TRBV4-1; D gene: .; CDR3 length: 13; CDR3 DNA: TGCGCCAGCAGCCCCGGGTCGACCTACGAGCAGTACTTC; CDR3 protein: CASSPGSTYEQYF
clone size: .; J gene: TRBJ1-2; V gene: TRBV14; D gene: TRBD1; CDR3 length: 16; CDR3 DNA: TGTGCCAGCAGCCAAGACTGGGACAGCCTAAACTATGGCTACACCTTC; CDR3 protein: CASSQDWDSLNYGYTF
clone size: .; J gene: TRBJ2-3; V gene: TRBV9; D gene: .; CDR3 length: 12; CDR3 DNA: TGTGCCAGCACCCGGGTCACAGATACGCAGTATTTT; CDR3 protein: CASTRVTDTQYF
clone size: .; J gene: TRBJ2-5; V gene: TRBV5-6; D gene: .; CDR3 length: 14; CDR3 DNA: TGTGCCAGCAGCTTTTCCCAGGGTATAGAGACCCAGTACTTC; CDR3 protein: CASSFSQGIETQYF
clone size: .; J gene: TRBJ2-3; V gene: TRBV4-2; D gene: .; CDR3 length: 14; CDR3 DNA: TGTGCCAGCTCGAGGGGGTACGGCACAGATACGCAGTATTTT; CDR3 protein: CASSRGYGTDTQYF
clone size: .; J gene: TRBJ2-7; V gene: TRBV9; D gene: TRBD1; CDR3 length: 12; CDR3 DNA: TGTGCCAGCGGGACAGAACCCTACGAGCAGTACTTC; CDR3 protein: CASGTEPYEQYF
clone size: .; J gene: TRBJ2-1; V gene: TRBV5-1; D gene: .; CDR3 length: 14; CDR3 DNA: TGCGCCAGCACTCGGGGGCAGAGACACAATGAGCAGTTCTTC; CDR3 protein: CASTRGQRHNEQFF
clone size: .; J gene: TRBJ2-3; V gene: TRBV11-3; D gene: .; CDR3 length: 15; CDR3 DNA: TGTGCCAGCAGCGGGGGGCCGGGGGAGACAGATACGCAGTATTTT; CDR3 protein: CASSGGPGETDTQYF
clone size: .; J gene: TRBJ1-6; V gene: TRBV2; D gene: TRBD1; CDR3 length: 15; CDR3 DNA: TGTGCCAGCAGAGCTACAGGGGGCGAGGCCTCACCCCTCCACTTT; CDR3 protein: CASRATGGEASPLHF
clone size: .; J gene: TRBJ2-3; V gene: TRBV19; D gene: .; CDR3 length: 14; CDR3 DNA: TGTGCCAGTAGGGACGGGACTGTCACAGATACGCAGTATTTT; CDR3 protein: CASRDGTVTDTQYF
clone size: .; J gene: TRBJ2-1; V gene: TRBV19; D gene: .; CDR3 length: 13; CDR3 DNA: TGTGCCAGTAGTATTCTCCCGGGCAATGAGCAGTTCTTC; CDR3 protein: CASSILPGNEQFF
clone size: few; J gene: TRBJ2-5; V gene: TRBV11-1; D gene: .; CDR3 length: 16; CDR3 DNA: TGTGCCAGCAGCCTTCTATCCCCAGGGAGTCAAGAGACCCAGTACTTC; CDR3 protein: CASSLLSPGSQETQYF
clone size: .; J gene: TRBJ1-2; V gene: TRBV29-1; D gene: .; CDR3 length: 13; CDR3 DNA: TGCAGCGTTGACTCAGGAGGTAACTATGGCTACACCTTC; CDR3 protein: CSVDSGGNYGYTF
clone size: .; J gene: TRBJ2-1; V gene: TRBV27; D gene: TRBD2; CDR3 length: 15; CDR3 DNA: TGTGCCAGCAGTATACTAGCGGGGGGGAGGAATGAGCAGTTCTTC; CDR3 protein: CASSILAGGRNEQFF
clone size: .; J gene: TRBJ1-1; V gene: TRBV5-1; D gene: TRBD1; CDR3 length: 17; CDR3 DNA: TGCGCCAGCAGCTTGGGACAGGGGGCTTTCTCGAACACTGAAGCTTTCTTT; CDR3 protein: CASSLGQGAFSNTEAFF
clone size: .; J gene: TRBJ1-2; V gene: TRBV27; D gene: .; CDR3 length: 14; CDR3 DNA: TGTGCCAGCAGTTCACCGGGACGGAACTATGGCTACACCTTC; CDR3 protein: CASSSPGRNYGYTF
clone size: .; J gene: TRBJ2-6; V gene: TRBV19; D gene: TRBD1; CDR3 length: 14; CDR3 DNA: TGTGCCAGTGACAGGGGAGCAGGGGCCAACGTCCTGACTTTC; CDR3 protein: CASDRGAGANVLTF